This TCR beta chain is drawn from a study of tumor-infiltrating lymphocytes in primary liver carcinoma. This clonotype was seen many times. Germline CDR1 and CDR2: SGHTA and FQGTGA. Trimming cost V 3 bases and J 7 bases; bases outside gene matches: 7. The CDR3 loop spans 15 amino acids. Investigators took RNA and DNA out together from roughly 21-30 mg of unsorted bulk tissue. From about 0.45 ug total RNA, TCR beta cDNA was generated with a primer in the constant region. Each TCR beta library was derived from three nested multiplex PCR rounds that employed slightly modified ARM-PCR. Rounds one and two of PCR, each of roughly 10 cycles, were primed with TRBV1-TRBV30 forward primers and a C-beta reverse primer. MiXCR was run by TCRdb on the multiplex PCR reads, yielding one entry per CDR3 protein. This sample has 20,000 to 25,000 distinct CDR3 sequences, with about 80% found just once.

The gene calls are TRBV7-3 and TRBJ2-1, with 9 bases identical to TRBD2. The sample consisted of liver tumor tissue from sampling region 1. The subset was: tumor region T1, superior pole. This TCR was sampled from a woman aged 30 to 39 with primary liver carcinoma and hepatitis B virus infection. CDR3 nucleotides: TGTGCCAGCAGCTTGAGTCAAGCGGGGGGAAATGAGCAGTTCTTC. Translating it yields CASSLSQAGGNEQFF.